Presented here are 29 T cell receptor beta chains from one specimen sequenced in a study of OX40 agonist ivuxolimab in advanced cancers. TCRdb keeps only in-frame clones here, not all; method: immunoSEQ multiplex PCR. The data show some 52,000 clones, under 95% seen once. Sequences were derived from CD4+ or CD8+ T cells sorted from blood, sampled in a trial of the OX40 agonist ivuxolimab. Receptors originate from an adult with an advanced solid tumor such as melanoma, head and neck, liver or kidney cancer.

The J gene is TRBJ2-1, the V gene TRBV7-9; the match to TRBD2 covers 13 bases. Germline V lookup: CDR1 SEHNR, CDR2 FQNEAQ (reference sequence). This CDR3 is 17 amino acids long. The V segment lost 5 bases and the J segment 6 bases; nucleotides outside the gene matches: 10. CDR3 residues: CASSRGLAGLPGNEQFF. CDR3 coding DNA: TGTGCCAGCAGCCGGGGACTAGCGGGACTCCCCGGCAATGAGCAGTTCTTC.

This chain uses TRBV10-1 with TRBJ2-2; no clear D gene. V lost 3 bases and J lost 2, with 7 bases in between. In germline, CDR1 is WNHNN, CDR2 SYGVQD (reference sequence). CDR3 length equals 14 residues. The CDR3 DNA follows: TGCGCCAGCAGTGACCCCAGAAACACCGGGGAGCTGTTTTTT. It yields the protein CASSDPRNTGELFF.

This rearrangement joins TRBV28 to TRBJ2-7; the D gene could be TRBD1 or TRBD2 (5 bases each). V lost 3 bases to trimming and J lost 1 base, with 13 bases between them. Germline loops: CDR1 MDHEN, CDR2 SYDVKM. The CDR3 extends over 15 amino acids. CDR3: CASSLRGRRSYEQYF. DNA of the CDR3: TGTGCCAGCAGTTTGAGGGGACGTCGGTCCTACGAGCAGTACTTC.

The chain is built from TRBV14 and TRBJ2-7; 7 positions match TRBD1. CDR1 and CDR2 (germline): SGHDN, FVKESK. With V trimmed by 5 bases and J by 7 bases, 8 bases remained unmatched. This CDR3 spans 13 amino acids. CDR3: CASSETGVREQYF. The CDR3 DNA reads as TGTGCCAGCAGCGAAACAGGGGTTCGAGAGCAGTACTTC.

CDR3 region: CASSQVISGRENIQYF. The DNA for the CDR3 is TGCGCCAGCAGCCAAGTTATTTCTGGGCGAGAAAACATTCAGTACTTC. The genes are TRBV4-1 and TRBJ2-4; unclear D gene. V was cut by 1 base and J by 5 bases, with 15 bases left in between. The CDR3 totals 16 residues. CDR1 and CDR2 from the germline V gene are MGHRA and YSYEKL.

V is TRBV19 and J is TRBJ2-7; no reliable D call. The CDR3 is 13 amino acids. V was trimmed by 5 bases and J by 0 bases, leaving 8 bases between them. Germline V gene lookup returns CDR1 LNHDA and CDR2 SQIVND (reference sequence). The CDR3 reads CASSLGPSYEQYF. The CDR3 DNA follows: TGTGCCAGTAGTTTGGGCCCCTCCTACGAGCAGTACTTC.

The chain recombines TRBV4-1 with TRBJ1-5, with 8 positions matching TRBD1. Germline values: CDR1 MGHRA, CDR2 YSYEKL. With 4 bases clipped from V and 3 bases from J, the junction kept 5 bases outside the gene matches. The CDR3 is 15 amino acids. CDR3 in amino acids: CASSPDRALNQPQHF. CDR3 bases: TGCGCCAGCAGCCCGGACAGGGCCCTCAATCAGCCCCAGCATTTT.

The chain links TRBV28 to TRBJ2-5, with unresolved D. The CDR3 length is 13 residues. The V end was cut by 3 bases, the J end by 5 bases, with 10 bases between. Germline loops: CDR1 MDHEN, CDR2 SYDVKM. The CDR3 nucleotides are TGTGCCAGCAGTTTTCCCCCAGAGGAGACCCAGTACTTC. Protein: CASSFPPEETQYF.

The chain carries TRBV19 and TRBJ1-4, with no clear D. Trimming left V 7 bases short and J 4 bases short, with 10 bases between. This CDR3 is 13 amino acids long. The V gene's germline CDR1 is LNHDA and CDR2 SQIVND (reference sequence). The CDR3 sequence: CASTVRNNEKLFF. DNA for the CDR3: TGTGCCAGTACGGTCAGGAATAATGAAAAACTGTTTTTT. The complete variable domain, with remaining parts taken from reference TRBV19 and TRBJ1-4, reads DGGITQSPKYLFRKEGQNVTLSCEQNLNHDAMYWYRQDPGQGLRLIYYSQIVNDFQKGDIAEGYSVSREKKESFPLTVTSAQKNPTAFYLCASTVRNNEKLFFGSGTQLSVL.

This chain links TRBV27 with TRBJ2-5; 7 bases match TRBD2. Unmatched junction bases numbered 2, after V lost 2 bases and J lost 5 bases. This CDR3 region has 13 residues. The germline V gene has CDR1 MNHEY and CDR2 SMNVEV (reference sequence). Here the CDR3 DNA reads TGTGCCAGCAGTTTAACCGGGAGGGAGACCCAGTACTTC. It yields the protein CASSLTGRETQYF.

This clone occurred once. This CDR3 reads CASSFWDASSGNTIYF. The CDR3 DNA sequence: TGTGCCAGCAGTTTTTGGGACGCGAGCTCTGGAAACACCATATATTTT. The chain carries TRBV5-4 and TRBJ1-3, with D tentatively TRBD1 (5 bases). CDR1 and CDR2 (germline): SGHNT, YYREEE (reference sequence). V was pared by 5 bases and J by 0 bases, with 15 bases between. The CDR3 length is 16 residues.

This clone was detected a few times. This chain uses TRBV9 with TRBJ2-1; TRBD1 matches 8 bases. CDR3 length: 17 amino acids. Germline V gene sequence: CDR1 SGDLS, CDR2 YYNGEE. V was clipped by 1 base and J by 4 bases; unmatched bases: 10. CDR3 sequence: CASSVFYETGDYNEQFF. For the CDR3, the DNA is TGTGCCAGCAGCGTATTTTATGAGACAGGGGATTACAATGAGCAGTTCTTC.

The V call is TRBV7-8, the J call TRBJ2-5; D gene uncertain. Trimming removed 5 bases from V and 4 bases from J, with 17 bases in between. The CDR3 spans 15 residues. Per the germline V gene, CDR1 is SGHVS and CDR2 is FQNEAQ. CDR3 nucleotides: TGTGCCAGCAGCCAGACCCGCCGGCCCGCAGAGACCCAGTACTTC. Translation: CASSQTRRPAETQYF.

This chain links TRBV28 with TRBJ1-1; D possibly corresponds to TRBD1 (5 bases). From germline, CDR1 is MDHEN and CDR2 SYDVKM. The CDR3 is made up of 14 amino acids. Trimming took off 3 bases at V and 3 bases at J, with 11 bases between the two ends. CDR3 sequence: CASSFTQGDTEAFF. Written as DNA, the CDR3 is TGTGCCAGCAGTTTTACCCAGGGAGACACTGAAGCTTTCTTT.

DNA for the CDR3: TGCGCCAGCAGCCAAGTACAGGTCGCGGTTTTGGCCACTGAAGCTTTCTTT. This codes for CASSQVQVAVLATEAFF. V and J are TRBV4-3 and TRBJ1-1, with TRBD1 as a possible D gene (5 bases). Germline V gene data show CDR1 as LGHNA and CDR2 as YSLEER. V lost 1 base and J lost 4, with 19 bases in between. CDR3 size: 17 residues.

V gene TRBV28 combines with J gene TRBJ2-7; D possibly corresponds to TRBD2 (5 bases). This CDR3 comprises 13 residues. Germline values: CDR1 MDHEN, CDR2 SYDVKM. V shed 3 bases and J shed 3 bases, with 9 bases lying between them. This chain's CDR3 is CASSFTRDYEQYF. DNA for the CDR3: TGTGCCAGCAGTTTCACTAGAGACTACGAGCAGTACTTC.

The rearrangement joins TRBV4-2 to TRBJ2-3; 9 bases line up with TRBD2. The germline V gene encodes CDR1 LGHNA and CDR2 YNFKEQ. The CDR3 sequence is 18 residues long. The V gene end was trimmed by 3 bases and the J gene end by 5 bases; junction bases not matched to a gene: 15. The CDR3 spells CASSQDDFSGSRVDTQYF. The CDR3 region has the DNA TGTGCCAGCAGCCAGGACGACTTTAGCGGGAGTCGGGTAGATACGCAGTATTTT.

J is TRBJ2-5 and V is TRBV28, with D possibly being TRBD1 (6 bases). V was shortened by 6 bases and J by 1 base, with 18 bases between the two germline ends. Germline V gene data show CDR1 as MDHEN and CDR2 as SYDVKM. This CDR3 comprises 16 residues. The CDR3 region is CASSPRTALGQETQYF. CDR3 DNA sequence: TGTGCCAGCAGCCCTAGGACAGCACTGGGCCAAGAGACCCAGTACTTC.

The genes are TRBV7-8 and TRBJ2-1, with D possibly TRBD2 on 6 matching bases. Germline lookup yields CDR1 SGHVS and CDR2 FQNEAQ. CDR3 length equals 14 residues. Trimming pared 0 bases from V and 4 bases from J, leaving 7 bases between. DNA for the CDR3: TGTGCCAGCAGCTTAGCTGGGGGGTACAATGAGCAGTTCTTC. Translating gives CASSLAGGYNEQFF.

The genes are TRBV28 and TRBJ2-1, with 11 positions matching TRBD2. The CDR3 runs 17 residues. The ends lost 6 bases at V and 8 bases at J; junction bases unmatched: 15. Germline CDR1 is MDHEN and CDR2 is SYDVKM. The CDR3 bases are TGTGCCAGCAGCCTTCTGACGAGACTAGCGGGAAGGGATGAGCAGTTCTTC. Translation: CASSLLTRLAGRDEQFF.

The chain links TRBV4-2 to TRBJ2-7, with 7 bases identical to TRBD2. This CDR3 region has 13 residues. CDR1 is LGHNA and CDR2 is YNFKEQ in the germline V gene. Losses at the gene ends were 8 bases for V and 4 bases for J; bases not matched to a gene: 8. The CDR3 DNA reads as TGTGCCAGCCTGGCGGGAGATAGTTACGAGCAGTACTTC. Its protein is CASLAGDSYEQYF.

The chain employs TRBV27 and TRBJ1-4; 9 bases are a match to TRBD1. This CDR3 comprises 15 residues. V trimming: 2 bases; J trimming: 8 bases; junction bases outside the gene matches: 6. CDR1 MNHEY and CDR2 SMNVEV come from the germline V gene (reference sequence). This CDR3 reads CASSLAQGAGEKLFF. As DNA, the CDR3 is TGTGCCAGCAGTTTAGCACAGGGGGCCGGGGAAAAACTGTTTTTT.

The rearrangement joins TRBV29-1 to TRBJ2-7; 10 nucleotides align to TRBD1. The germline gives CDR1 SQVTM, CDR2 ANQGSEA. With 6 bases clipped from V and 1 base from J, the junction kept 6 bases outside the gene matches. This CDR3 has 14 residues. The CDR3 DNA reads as TGCAGCGTGGTAGACAGGGGGCAGTCCTACGAGCAGTACTTC. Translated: CSVVDRGQSYEQYF.

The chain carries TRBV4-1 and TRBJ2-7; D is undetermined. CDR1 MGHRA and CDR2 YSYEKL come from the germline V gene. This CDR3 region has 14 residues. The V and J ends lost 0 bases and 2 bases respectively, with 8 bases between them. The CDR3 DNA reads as TGCGCCAGCAGCCAAGAGTCGGCCCCCTACGAGCAGTACTTC. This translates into CASSQESAPYEQYF.

The DNA of the CDR3 is TGCAGCGTTGTCAGTCGGAGCTTGGGGGGCTCTGGAAACACCATATATTTT. Its protein product is CSVVSRSLGGSGNTIYF. The rearrangement uses TRBV29-1 and TRBJ1-3; D may be TRBD1 (5 bases). V lost 4 bases, J lost 0 bases, and 19 bases lay in between. Germline-derived CDR1 and CDR2 are SQVTM and ANQGSEA. The CDR3 covers 17 residues.

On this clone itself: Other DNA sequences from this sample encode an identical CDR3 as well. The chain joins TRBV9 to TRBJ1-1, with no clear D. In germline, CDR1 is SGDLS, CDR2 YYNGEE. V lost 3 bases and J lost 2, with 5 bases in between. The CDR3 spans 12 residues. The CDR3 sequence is CASSAVNTEAFF. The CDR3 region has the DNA TGTGCCAGCAGCGCGGTAAACACTGAAGCTTTCTTT.

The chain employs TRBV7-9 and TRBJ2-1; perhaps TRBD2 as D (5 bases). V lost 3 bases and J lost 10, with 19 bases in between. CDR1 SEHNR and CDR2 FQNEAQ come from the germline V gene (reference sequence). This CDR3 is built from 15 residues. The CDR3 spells CASSFSVGGATEQFF. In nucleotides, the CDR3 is TGTGCCAGCAGCTTCAGTGTTGGAGGCGCCACCGAGCAGTTCTTC.

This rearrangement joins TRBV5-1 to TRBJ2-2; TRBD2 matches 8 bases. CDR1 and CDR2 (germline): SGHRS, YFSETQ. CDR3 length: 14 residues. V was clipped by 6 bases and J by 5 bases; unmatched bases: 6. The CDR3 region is CASTAAGVTGELFF. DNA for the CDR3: TGCGCCAGCACCGCAGCGGGAGTAACCGGGGAGCTGTTTTTT.

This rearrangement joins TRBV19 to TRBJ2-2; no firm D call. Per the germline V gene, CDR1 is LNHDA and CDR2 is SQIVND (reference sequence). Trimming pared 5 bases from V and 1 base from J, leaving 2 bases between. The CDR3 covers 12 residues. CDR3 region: CASSGNTGELFF. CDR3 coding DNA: TGTGCCAGTAGTGGGAACACCGGGGAGCTGTTTTTT.